The T cell receptor (beta chain) described here comes from a study of OX40 agonist ivuxolimab in advanced cancers. The protocol was immunoSEQ multiplex PCR, while the TCRdb copy is restricted to in-frame clones and leaves out a portion. This repertoire shows roughly 70,000 clones, around 88% found once; its top ten account for 0.45% to 0.65%. V shed 6 bases, J shed 10 bases, and the junction held 3 bases outside the gene matches. The CDR3 sequence is 13 residues long. Germline CDR1 and CDR2: MDHEN and SYDVKM. This receptor was identified in an adult with an advanced solid tumor such as melanoma, head and neck, liver or kidney cancer. V gene TRBV28 combines with J gene TRBJ1-6; 10 bases align to TRBD1. The specimen comprised CD4+ or CD8+ T cells sorted from blood, sampled in a trial of the OX40 agonist ivuxolimab. The CDR3: CASRGTGESPLHF. CDR3 DNA: TGTGCCAGCAGAGGGACAGGGGAATCACCCCTCCACTTT. Full variable domain (missing parts from reference TRBV28 and TRBJ1-6): DVKVTQSSRYLVKRTGEKVFLECVQDMDHENMFWYRQDPGLGLRLIYFSYDVKMKEKGDIPEGYSVSREKKERFSLILESASTNQTSMYLCASRGTGESPLHFGNGTRLTVT.